This T cell receptor (beta chain) was recovered during a study of identical twins. Per germline, CDR1 MNHNS and CDR2 SASEGT. V gave up 10 bases and J gave up 7 bases, with 22 bases separating them. The CDR3 sequence is 15 residues long. Each CDR3 protein is one row after TCRdb ran MiXCR on the 5' RACE reads. The sample includes about 900,000 distinct CDR3 sequences, roughly an eighth of them seen just once. Overall study findings and caveats: Models underpredicted monozygotic twin sharing of out-of-frame TCR alpha.

Comment on this clonotype: Its specificity is unknown.

This same sample was also taken into another study, of yellow fever vaccine responses in identical twins.

This chain uses TRBV6-1 with TRBJ2-2, with D possibly matching TRBD1 (7 bases). The material sequenced was PBMCs. This TCR derives from a woman in her late teens or twenties in good health. This CDR3 is CATLYGGQRGGELFF. Written as DNA, the CDR3 is TGTGCCACCCTATACGGGGGACAGCGCGGCGGGGAGCTGTTTTTT.